Presented here are 26 T cell receptor beta chains from one specimen sequenced in a study of T cell repertoires and HLA-DP antigens listed by TCRdb under 2018. Libraries were prepared through the immunoSEQ multiplex PCR assay. Not all clones reach the TCRdb copy of this immuneACCESS table, which keeps in-frame sequences only. Checked studies attribute under half of the gap to unresolved V genes and leave the rest unexplained. The sample records around 90,000 clones, around nine tenths of which are singletons. About 1.8% of the sample is in the top ten clones. For these receptors, no antigen is known. Input material: CD4+ T cells from PBMCs. The receptors were sampled from a man aged 45 to 65 in good health and CMV-seronegative.

The chain is built from TRBV7-9 and TRBJ2-7, with D tentatively TRBD1 or TRBD2 (5 bases each). Germline V gene data show CDR1 as SEHNR and CDR2 as FQNEAQ (reference sequence). The germline V and J ends were trimmed by 5 bases and 6 bases, with 20 bases remaining between them. The CDR3 covers 15 residues. This CDR3 is CASSLQVGPEGEQYF. The CDR3, as DNA: TGTGCCAGCAGCCTACAAGTGGGGCCCGAGGGCGAGCAGTACTTC.

The gene calls are TRBV18 and TRBJ1-2, with 7 bases matching TRBD1. The CDR3 extends over 14 amino acids. V was pared by 6 bases and J by 2 bases, with 6 bases of the junction left unmatched. Germline CDR1 reads KGHSH; CDR2 reads LQKENI. CDR3 nucleotide sequence: TGTGCCAGCTCGCCATCGACAGGGAACTATGGCTACACCTTC. Its translation: CASSPSTGNYGYTF.

This clone has only one observation. The V call is TRBV11-2, the J call TRBJ2-7; D gene uncertain. Trimming left V 2 bases short and J 4 bases short, with 3 bases between. Germline V gives CDR1 SGHAT, CDR2 FQNNGV. This CDR3 region has 11 residues. The CDR3 sequence is CASSLNYEQYF. CDR3 bases: TGTGCCAGCAGCTTAAATTACGAGCAGTACTTC.

The rearrangement uses TRBV28 and TRBJ1-1, with D possibly being TRBD1 (5 bases). V dropped 3 bases and J dropped 8 bases, with 7 bases sitting between them. The V gene's germline CDR1 is MDHEN and CDR2 SYDVKM. The CDR3 sequence is 11 residues long. For the CDR3, the DNA is TGTGCCAGCAGTTTCAGGGCGGAAGCTTTCTTT. It is translated as CASSFRAEAFF.

This sequence joins TRBV5-1 and TRBJ2-3; a possible D gene is TRBD1 (5 bases). This CDR3 contains 13 residues. Germline CDR1 reads SGHRS; CDR2 reads YFSETQ. Trimming stripped 7 bases from V and 1 base from J, with 10 bases between. This chain's CDR3 is CASGDRRTDTQYF. The CDR3 DNA reads TGCGCCAGCGGAGACAGACGCACAGATACGCAGTATTTT.

This clone was counted a single time. The chain links TRBV7-8 to TRBJ2-3, with 8 bases identical to TRBD2. The CDR3 loop spans 15 amino acids. V shed 7 bases and J 0 bases; nucleotides not matched to a gene: 6. Germline V gene sequence: CDR1 SGHVS, CDR2 FQNEAQ. The CDR3 region is CASNPGLGSTDTQYF. The CDR3 region has the DNA TGTGCCAGCAACCCGGGACTAGGGAGCACAGATACGCAGTATTTT.

The chain uses TRBV13 and TRBJ2-7; 8 nucleotides line up with TRBD1. Germline trimming cut 5 bases from V and 3 bases from J; bases unmatched to any gene: 9. The CDR3 is 15 amino acids. The germline CDR1 and CDR2 sequences are PRHDT and FYEKMQ (reference sequence). CDR3 in DNA: TGTGCCAGCAGCCCCCCGGGACAGGCCTTCTACGAGCAGTACTTC. Its translation: CASSPPGQAFYEQYF.

The V gene is TRBV5-1, the J gene TRBJ1-5; possible D gene TRBD1, 5 bases. Germline CDR1 and CDR2: SGHRS and YFSETQ. The CDR3 spans 13 residues. Trimming took off 5 bases at V and 2 bases at J, with 8 bases between the two ends. The CDR3 sequence: CASRRDGNQPQHF. The CDR3 region has the DNA TGCGCCAGCAGGCGGGACGGCAATCAGCCCCAGCATTTT.

This sequence joins TRBV13 and TRBJ2-5; D perhaps matches TRBD1 (5 bases). Germline-derived CDR1 and CDR2 are PRHDT and FYEKMQ (reference sequence). Trimming left V 0 bases short and J 3 bases short, with 17 bases between. The CDR3 consists of 17 residues. As DNA, the CDR3 is TGTGCCAGCAGCTTAGGGCTCGGAGCAGGGCCGAAAGAGACCCAGTACTTC. Protein product: CASSLGLGAGPKETQYF.

The CDR3 protein is CASSFGAAETQYF. The CDR3 DNA is TGCGCCAGCAGCTTTGGGGCGGCAGAGACCCAGTACTTC. The gene calls are TRBV5-1 and TRBJ2-5; possibly TRBD1 for D (5 bases). The CDR3 length is 13 residues. The germline V gene has CDR1 SGHRS and CDR2 YFSETQ. The ends were cut back, 2 bases at V and 4 bases at J, with 9 bases in the middle.

This clone was seen a handful of times. The chain couples TRBV4-1 to TRBJ2-6; D not resolved. The V and J ends lost 4 bases and 4 bases respectively, with 11 bases between them. Germline V gene data show CDR1 as MGHRA and CDR2 as YSYEKL. The CDR3 is made up of 15 amino acids. The CDR3 loop reads CASSRDVVGANVLTF. DNA for the CDR3: TGCGCCAGCAGCCGAGACGTGGTGGGGGCCAACGTCCTGACTTTC.

The V and J genes are TRBV28 and TRBJ2-1; 7 nucleotides align to TRBD2. V lost 4 bases and J lost 0; bases outside the gene matches: 18. Looked up from germline, CDR1 is MDHEN and CDR2 is SYDVKM. The CDR3 extends over 20 amino acids. CDR3 nucleotides: TGTGCCAGCAGTTCCTATTCCTCGACTTGGGGGGGTCCCTCCTACAATGAGCAGTTCTTC. This codes for CASSSYSSTWGGPSYNEQFF.

V is TRBV28 and J is TRBJ2-1; TRBD2 aligns across 8 bases. J was trimmed by 2 bases and V by 6 bases; bases with no gene match: 3. The germline gives CDR1 MDHEN, CDR2 SYDVKM. The CDR3 spans 14 residues. Written as DNA, the CDR3 is TGTGCCAGCAGCCCGGGAGGGACCTACAATGAGCAGTTCTTC. Amino acids: CASSPGGTYNEQFF.

This clone has only a few counts. This sequence joins TRBV27 and TRBJ2-7, with TRBD2 matching 8 bases. The CDR3 has 14 amino acids. The V and J ends lost 6 bases and 6 bases, in that order; junction bases with no gene match: 10. The germline CDR1 and CDR2 sequences are MNHEY and SMNVEV (reference sequence). The CDR3, as DNA: TGTGCCAGCAGCAGCGGGAGAGCGTTAAGCGAGCAGTACTTC. As protein: CASSSGRALSEQYF.

The chain recombines TRBV19 with TRBJ1-5, with D unclear. Trimming shortened V by 4 bases and J by 6 bases, and 10 bases separated the two germline ends. This CDR3 has 13 amino acids. The germline V gene has CDR1 LNHDA and CDR2 SQIVND (reference sequence). The CDR3 spells CASSRVAGQPQHF. CDR3 nucleotides: TGTGCCAGTAGTAGGGTGGCCGGTCAGCCCCAGCATTTT.

The chain employs TRBV7-2 and TRBJ2-3; 14 nucleotides align to TRBD2. With 4 bases clipped from V and 2 bases from J, the junction kept 11 bases outside the gene matches. The CDR3 is 19 residues long. The germline V gene encodes CDR1 SGHTA and CDR2 FQGNSA. The CDR3 sequence: CASSSPGLAGAHSTDTQYF. The DNA of the CDR3 is TGTGCCAGCAGCTCTCCGGGACTAGCGGGGGCACATTCCACAGATACGCAGTATTTT.

V usage is TRBV19 and J usage is TRBJ2-3; maybe TRBD2 (5 bases). V lost 5 bases, J lost 0 bases, and 15 bases lay in between. The CDR3 totals 16 residues. CDR1 LNHDA and CDR2 SQIVND come from the germline V gene (reference sequence). The chain's CDR3 is CASSPGVAKSTDTQYF. As DNA, the CDR3 is TGTGCCAGTAGTCCCGGGGTAGCGAAAAGCACAGATACGCAGTATTTT. Looking up the rest from reference TRBV19 and TRBJ2-3 gives the full variable domain: DGGITQSPKYLFRKEGQNVTLSCEQNLNHDAMYWYRQDPGQGLRLIYYSQIVNDFQKGDIAEGYSVSREKKESFPLTVTSAQKNPTAFYLCASSPGVAKSTDTQYFGPGTRLTVL.

The genes are TRBV5-8 and TRBJ1-1, with no clear D. The germline gives CDR1 SGHTS, CDR2 YDEGEE. The CDR3 is 15 residues long. V was cut by 2 bases and J by 5 bases, with 16 bases left in between. The CDR3 nucleotides are TGTGCCAGCAGCTTAACCAAGGGAGGTCGGACTGAAGCTTTCTTT. Its protein is CASSLTKGGRTEAFF.

The chain is built from TRBV28 and TRBJ1-4; no clear D gene. V was shortened by 6 bases and J by 1 base, with 9 bases between the two germline ends. Germline values: CDR1 MDHEN, CDR2 SYDVKM. The CDR3 runs 14 residues. The CDR3 spells CASRDGGTNEKLFF. The CDR3 DNA reads as TGTGCCAGCAGGGACGGTGGAACTAATGAAAAACTGTTTTTT.

This chain links TRBV29-1 with TRBJ2-5; 11 nucleotides match TRBD1. Unmatched junction bases numbered 2, after V lost 7 bases and J lost 4 bases. Germline CDR1 reads SQVTM; CDR2 reads ANQGSEA. The CDR3 totals 12 residues. Written as DNA, the CDR3 is TGCAGCGGGGGACAGGGGGGAGAGACCCAGTACTTC. Its translation: CSGGQGGETQYF. The variable domain in full, completed from reference TRBV29-1 and TRBJ2-5, reads SAVISQKPSRDICQRGTSLTIQCQVDSQVTMMFWYRQQPGQSLTLIATANQGSEATYESGFVIDKFPISRPNLTFSTLTVSNMSPEDSSIYLCSGGQGGETQYFGPGTRLLVL.

CDR3 nucleotides: TGCGCCAGCAGCCAAAAGCGGGGGGCCCAAGAGACCCAGTACTTC. Protein: CASSQKRGAQETQYF. The chain has TRBV5-1 and TRBJ2-5, with TRBD2 matching 9 bases. CDR1 is SGHRS and CDR2 is YFSETQ in the germline V gene. The CDR3 is 15 amino acids. J was trimmed by 1 base and V by 4 bases; bases with no gene match: 5.

The V and J genes are TRBV5-4 and TRBJ1-1; no definite D call. V dropped 0 bases and J dropped 0 bases, with 15 bases sitting between them. This CDR3 comprises 17 residues. CDR1 and CDR2 (germline): SGHNT, YYREEE (reference sequence). The CDR3 protein is CASSLDGGIPMNTEAFF. The CDR3, as DNA: TGTGCCAGCAGCTTGGACGGAGGGATCCCAATGAACACTGAAGCTTTCTTT.

This chain links TRBV9 with TRBJ1-1; possibly TRBD1 for D (6 bases). Germline-derived CDR1 and CDR2 are SGDLS and YYNGEE. Trimming cost V 6 bases and J 1 base, with 16 bases left between them. This CDR3 is 15 amino acids long. CDR3 coding DNA: TGTGCCAGCACTCCGTGGGGGCAGGGGAACACTGAAGCTTTCTTT. This codes for CASTPWGQGNTEAFF.

This chain uses TRBV10-1 with TRBJ2-3; D gene unclear. In germline, CDR1 is WNHNN, CDR2 SYGVQD (reference sequence). The V end was cut by 5 bases, the J end by 0 bases, with 9 bases between. This CDR3 contains 14 residues. In nucleotides, the CDR3 is TGCGCCAGCAGTAGGAAGGCTAGCACAGATACGCAGTATTTT. This codes for CASSRKASTDTQYF.

The CDR3 DNA sequence: TGTGCCAGCAACCAAGTGATGGTTAGCTCCTACGAGCAGTACTTC. Amino acid sequence: CASNQVMVSSYEQYF. The chain employs TRBV6-1 and TRBJ2-7, with D uncertain. Germline loops: CDR1 MNHNS, CDR2 SASEGT. CDR3 size: 15 residues. Trimming removed 7 bases from V and 0 bases from J, with 16 bases in between.

The V gene is TRBV9, the J gene TRBJ2-5; 7 bases line up with TRBD2. Germline V CDR1 and CDR2: SGDLS, YYNGEE. This CDR3 has 16 residues. After removal of 3 bases from V and 2 bases from J, the junction contained 10 bases not matched to a gene. CDR3 DNA: TGTGCCAGCAGCGCCAAAGCGGGGACGTTGCAAGAGACCCAGTACTTC. Translating it yields CASSAKAGTLQETQYF.